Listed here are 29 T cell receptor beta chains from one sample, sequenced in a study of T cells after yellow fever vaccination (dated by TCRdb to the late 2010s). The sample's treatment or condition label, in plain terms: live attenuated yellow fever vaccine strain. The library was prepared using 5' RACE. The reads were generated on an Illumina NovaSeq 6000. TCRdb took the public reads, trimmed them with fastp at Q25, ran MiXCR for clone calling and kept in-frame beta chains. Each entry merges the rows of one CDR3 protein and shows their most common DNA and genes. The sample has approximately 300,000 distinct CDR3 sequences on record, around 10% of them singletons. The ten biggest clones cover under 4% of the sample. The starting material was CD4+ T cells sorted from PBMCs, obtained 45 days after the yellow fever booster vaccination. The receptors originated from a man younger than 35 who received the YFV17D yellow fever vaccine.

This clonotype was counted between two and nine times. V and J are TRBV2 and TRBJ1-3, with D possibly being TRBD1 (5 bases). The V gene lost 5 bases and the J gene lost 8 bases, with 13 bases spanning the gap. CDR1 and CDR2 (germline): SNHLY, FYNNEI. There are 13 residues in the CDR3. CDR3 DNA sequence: TGTGCCAGCAGTTATTATCGAGGGGACACCATATATTTT. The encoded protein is CASSYYRGDTIYF.

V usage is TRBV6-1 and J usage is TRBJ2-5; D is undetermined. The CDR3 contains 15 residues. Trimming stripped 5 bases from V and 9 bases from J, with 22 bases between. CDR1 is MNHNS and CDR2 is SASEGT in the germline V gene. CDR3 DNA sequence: TGTGCCAGCAGTTGGGGAAACTGGGAAACTGGGTCCCAGTACTTC. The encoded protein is CASSWGNWETGSQYF.

DNA for the CDR3: TGTGCCAGCAGCTTAGCGCTTTACGGCGAGCAGTACTTC. Translated, it gives CASSLALYGEQYF. This chain links TRBV7-9 with TRBJ2-7; D remains unclear. Trimming pared 0 bases from V and 6 bases from J, leaving 9 bases between. The germline CDR1 and CDR2 sequences are SEHNR and FQNEAQ (reference sequence). There are 13 residues in the CDR3.

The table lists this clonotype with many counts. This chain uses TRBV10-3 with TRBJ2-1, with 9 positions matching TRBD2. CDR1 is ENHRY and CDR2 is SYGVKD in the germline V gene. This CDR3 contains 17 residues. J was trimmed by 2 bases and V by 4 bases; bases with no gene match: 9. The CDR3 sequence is CAISGRRLAGPYNEQFF. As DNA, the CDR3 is TGTGCCATCAGTGGGCGTAGGCTAGCGGGGCCCTACAATGAGCAGTTCTTC.

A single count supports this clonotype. The CDR3 region is CASSSPGLAGGAAYNEQFF. The CDR3 nucleotides read TGTGCCAGCAGCTCCCCGGGACTAGCGGGGGGAGCCGCCTACAATGAGCAGTTCTTC. The chain links TRBV7-3 to TRBJ2-1; 15 positions agree with TRBD2. Germline lookup yields CDR1 SGHTA and CDR2 FQGTGA. The V gene end was trimmed by 4 bases and the J gene end by 2 bases; junction bases not matched to a gene: 9. CDR3 size: 19 residues.

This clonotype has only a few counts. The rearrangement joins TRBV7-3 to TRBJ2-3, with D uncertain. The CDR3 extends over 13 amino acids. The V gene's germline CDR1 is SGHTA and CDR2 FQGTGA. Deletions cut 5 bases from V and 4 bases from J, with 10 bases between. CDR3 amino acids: CASSRPDADTQYF. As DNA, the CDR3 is TGTGCCAGCAGCCGCCCGGACGCAGATACGCAGTATTTT.

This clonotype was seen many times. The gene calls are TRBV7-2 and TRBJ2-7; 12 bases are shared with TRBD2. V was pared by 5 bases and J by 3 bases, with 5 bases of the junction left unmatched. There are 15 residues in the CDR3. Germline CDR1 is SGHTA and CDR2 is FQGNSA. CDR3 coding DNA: TGTGCCAGCAGCCCACTAGCGGGGGGACTCTACGAGCAGTACGTC. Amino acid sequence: CASSPLAGGLYEQYV.

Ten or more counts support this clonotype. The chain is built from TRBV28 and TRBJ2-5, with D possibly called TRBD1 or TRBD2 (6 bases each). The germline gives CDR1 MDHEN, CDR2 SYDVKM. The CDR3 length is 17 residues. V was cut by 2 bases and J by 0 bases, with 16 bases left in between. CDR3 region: CASSLDGRGQHQETQYF. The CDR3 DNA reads TGTGCCAGCAGTTTAGATGGCCGGGGGCAGCACCAAGAGACCCAGTACTTC.

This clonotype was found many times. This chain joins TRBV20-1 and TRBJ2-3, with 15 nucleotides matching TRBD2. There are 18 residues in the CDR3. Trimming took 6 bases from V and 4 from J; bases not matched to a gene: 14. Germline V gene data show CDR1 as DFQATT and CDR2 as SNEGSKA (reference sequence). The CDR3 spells CSALGLAGGGRLPDTQYF. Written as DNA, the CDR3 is TGCAGTGCCTTGGGACTAGCGGGGGGCGGGAGATTACCAGATACGCAGTATTTT.

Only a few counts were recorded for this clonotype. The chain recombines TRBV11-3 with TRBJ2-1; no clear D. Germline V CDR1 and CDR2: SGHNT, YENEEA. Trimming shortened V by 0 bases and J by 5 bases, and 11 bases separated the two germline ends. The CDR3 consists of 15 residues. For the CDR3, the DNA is TGTGCCAGCAGCTTAGACGACTCAGCCAACAATGAGCAGTTCTTC. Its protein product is CASSLDDSANNEQFF.

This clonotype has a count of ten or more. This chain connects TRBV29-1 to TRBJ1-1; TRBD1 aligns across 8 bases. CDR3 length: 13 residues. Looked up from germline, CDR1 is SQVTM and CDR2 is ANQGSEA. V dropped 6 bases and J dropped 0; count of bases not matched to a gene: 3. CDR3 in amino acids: CSVGQAMNTEAFF. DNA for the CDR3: TGCAGCGTGGGACAGGCAATGAACACTGAAGCTTTCTTT.

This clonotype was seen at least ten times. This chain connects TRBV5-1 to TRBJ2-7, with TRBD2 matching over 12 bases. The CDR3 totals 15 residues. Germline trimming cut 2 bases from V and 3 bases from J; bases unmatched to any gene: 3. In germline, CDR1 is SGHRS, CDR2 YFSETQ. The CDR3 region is CASSFALAGGYEQYF. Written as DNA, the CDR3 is TGCGCCAGCAGCTTCGCACTAGCGGGGGGCTACGAGCAGTACTTC.

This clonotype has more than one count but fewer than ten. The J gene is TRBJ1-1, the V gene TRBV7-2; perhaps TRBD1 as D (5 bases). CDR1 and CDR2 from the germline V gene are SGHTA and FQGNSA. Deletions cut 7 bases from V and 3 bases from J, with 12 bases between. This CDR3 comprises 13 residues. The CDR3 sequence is CASIGPGHTEAFF. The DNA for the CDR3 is TGTGCCAGCATCGGTCCAGGGCACACTGAAGCTTTCTTT.

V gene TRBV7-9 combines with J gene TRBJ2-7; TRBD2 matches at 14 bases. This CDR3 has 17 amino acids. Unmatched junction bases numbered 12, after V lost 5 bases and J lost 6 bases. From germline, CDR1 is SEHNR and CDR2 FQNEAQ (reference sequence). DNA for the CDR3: TGTGCCAGCAGCCAGACTAGCGGGGGGGCCGTCCCCCGCGAGCAGTACGTC. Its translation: CASSQTSGGAVPREQYV.

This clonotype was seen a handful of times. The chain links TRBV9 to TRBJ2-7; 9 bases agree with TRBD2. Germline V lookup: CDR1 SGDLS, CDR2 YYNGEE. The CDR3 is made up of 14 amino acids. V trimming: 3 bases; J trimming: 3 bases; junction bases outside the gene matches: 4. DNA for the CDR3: TGTGCCAGCAGCGCCACAGCGGGGGGCTACGAGCAGTACTTC. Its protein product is CASSATAGGYEQYF.

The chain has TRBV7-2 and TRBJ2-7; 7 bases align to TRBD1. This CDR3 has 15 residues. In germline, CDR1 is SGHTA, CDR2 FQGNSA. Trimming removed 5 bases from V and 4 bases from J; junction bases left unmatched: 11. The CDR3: CASSAQPGQRYEQYF. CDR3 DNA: TGTGCCAGCAGCGCGCAGCCGGGACAGAGGTACGAGCAGTACTTC.

CDR3 nucleotides: TGTGCCAGCAGCTCCTCTGGGGCCAAAAACATTCAGTACTTC. The encoded protein is CASSSSGAKNIQYF. V is TRBV5-6 and J is TRBJ2-4; D gene uncertain. This CDR3 is 14 amino acids long. Between the trimmed V and J ends, which lost 3 bases and 1 base, there was a span of 8 bases. CDR1 and CDR2 (germline): SGHDT, YYEEEE.

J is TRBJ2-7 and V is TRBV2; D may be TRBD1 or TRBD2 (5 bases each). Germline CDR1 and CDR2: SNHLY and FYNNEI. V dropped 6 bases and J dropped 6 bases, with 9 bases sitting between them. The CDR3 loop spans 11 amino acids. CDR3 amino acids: CASSGAFEQYV. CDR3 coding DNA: TGTGCCAGCAGCGGGGCCTTCGAGCAGTACGTC.

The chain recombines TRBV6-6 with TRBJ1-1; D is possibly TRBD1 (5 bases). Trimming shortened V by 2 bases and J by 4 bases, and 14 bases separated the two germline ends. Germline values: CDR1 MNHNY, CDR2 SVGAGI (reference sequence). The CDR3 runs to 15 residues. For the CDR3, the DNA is TGTGCCAGCAGTTACCCCGAAAGGGGTCTCACTGAAGCTTTCTTT. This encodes CASSYPERGLTEAFF.

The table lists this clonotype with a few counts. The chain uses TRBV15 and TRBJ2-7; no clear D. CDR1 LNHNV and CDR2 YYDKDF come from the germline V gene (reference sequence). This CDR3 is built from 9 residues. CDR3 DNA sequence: TGTGCCACCAGCAGACCCCGTTCCGTC. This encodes CATSRPRSV.

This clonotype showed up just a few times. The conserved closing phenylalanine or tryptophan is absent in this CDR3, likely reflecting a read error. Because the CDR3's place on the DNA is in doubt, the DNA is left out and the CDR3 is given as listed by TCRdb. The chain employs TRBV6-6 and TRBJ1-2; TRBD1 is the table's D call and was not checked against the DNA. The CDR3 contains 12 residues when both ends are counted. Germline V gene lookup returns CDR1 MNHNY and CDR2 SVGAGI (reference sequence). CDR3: CASSYSPGRRIM.

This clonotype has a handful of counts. CDR3 sequence (DNA): TGTGCCAGCTCACCAACCCTAGCGGGACAAGAGACCCAGTACTTC. It translates to CASSPTLAGQETQYF. V usage is TRBV18 and J usage is TRBJ2-5, with 9 bases matching TRBD2. Trimming removed 2 bases from V and 2 bases from J; junction bases left unmatched: 3. Germline-derived CDR1 and CDR2 are KGHSH and LQKENI. The CDR3 has 15 amino acids.

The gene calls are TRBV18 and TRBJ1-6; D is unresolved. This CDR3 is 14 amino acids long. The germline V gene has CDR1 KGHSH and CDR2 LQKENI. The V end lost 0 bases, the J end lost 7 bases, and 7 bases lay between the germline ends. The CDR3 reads CASSPPAGNSPLHF. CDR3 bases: TGTGCCAGCTCACCACCCGCGGGGAATTCACCCCTCCACTTT.

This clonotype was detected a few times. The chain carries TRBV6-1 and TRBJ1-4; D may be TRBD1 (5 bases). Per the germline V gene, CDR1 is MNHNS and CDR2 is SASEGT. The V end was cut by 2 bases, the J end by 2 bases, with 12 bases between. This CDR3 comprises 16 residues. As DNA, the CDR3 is TGTGCCAGCAGTGAATATCAGGGTTCTACTAATGAAAAACTGTTTTTT. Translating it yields CASSEYQGSTNEKLFF.

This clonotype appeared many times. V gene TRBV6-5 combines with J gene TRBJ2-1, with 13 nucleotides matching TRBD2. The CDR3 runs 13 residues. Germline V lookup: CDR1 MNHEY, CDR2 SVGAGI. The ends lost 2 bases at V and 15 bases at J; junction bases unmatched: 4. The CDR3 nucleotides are TGTGCCAGCAGTTACGGACTAGCGGGGGTTTGGTTCTTC. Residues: CASSYGLAGVWFF.

The CDR3 spells CASSNGQAADTQYF. The CDR3 DNA is TGCGCCAGCAGCAACGGACAGGCGGCAGATACGCAGTATTTT. This chain links TRBV5-1 with TRBJ2-3, with TRBD1 identical over 7 bases. The length of the CDR3 is 14 residues. The ends lost 4 bases at V and 4 bases at J; junction bases unmatched: 6. Germline V CDR1 and CDR2: SGHRS, YFSETQ.

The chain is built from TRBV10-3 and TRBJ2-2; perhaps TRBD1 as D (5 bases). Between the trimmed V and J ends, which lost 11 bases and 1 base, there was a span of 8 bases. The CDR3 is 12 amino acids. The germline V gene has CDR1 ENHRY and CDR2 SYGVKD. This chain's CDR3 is CAAGQNTGELFF. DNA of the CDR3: TGTGCCGCCGGACAGAACACCGGGGAGCTGTTTTTT.

The CDR3 DNA sequence: TGCGCCAGCAGCGAAAGAACGACAGGGAATAATTCACCCCTCCACTTT. Translation: CASSERTTGNNSPLHF. The chain has TRBV5-1 and TRBJ1-6; 7 bases fit TRBD1. After removal of 4 bases from V and 5 bases from J, the junction contained 9 bases not matched to a gene. There are 16 residues in the CDR3. The germline gives CDR1 SGHRS, CDR2 YFSETQ. Drawing the rest from reference TRBV5-1 and TRBJ1-6, the complete variable domain is KAGVTQTPRYLIKTRGQQVTLSCSPISGHRSVSWYQQTPGQGLQFLFEYFSETQRNKGNFPGRFSGRQFSNSRSEMNVSTLELGDSALYLCASSERTTGNNSPLHFGNGTRLTVT.

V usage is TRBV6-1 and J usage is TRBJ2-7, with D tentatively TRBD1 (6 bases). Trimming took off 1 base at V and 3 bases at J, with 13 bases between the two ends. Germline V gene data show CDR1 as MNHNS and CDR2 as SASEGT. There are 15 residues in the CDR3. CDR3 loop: CASSEGWVGGYEQYV. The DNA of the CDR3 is TGTGCCAGCAGTGAAGGCTGGGTAGGGGGCTACGAGCAGTACGTC.